These T cell receptor beta chains were read from a single sample in a study of breast tumors, draining lymph nodes, adjacent tissues. Via MiXCR, TCRdb re-called the multiplex PCR reads, giving one row per CDR3 protein. The table records more than 200,000 distinct CDR3 sequences, about 32% of them present only once. Sequences were obtained from axillary lymph node tissue. The receptors stem from a female donor with breast cancer. Some clones in this sample may be carry-over from other donors' samples. Both conserved end residues are trimmed from each CDR3.

v_call	j_call	cdr3_aa
TRBV7-3	TRBJ2-1	ASSGRVNEQF
TRBV5-1	TRBJ2-2	ASSSGFPWSGSGRGAV
TRBV19	TRBJ2-3	ASMGQHGTQY
TRBV7-7	TRBJ2-5	ARDAASRSETQY
TRBV2	TRBJ2-7	ASSREIIYEQY
TRBV6-2/TRBV6-3	TRBJ2-1	ASSYGLALNEQF
TRBV14	TRBJ2-3	ASSQGRESGRGTDTQY
TRBV4-1	TRBJ1-2	ASSQDEQGWGYT
TRBV18	TRBJ2-7	ASSRRGRGNYEQY
TRBV7-2	TRBJ1-5	ASSLLATGRGETQH